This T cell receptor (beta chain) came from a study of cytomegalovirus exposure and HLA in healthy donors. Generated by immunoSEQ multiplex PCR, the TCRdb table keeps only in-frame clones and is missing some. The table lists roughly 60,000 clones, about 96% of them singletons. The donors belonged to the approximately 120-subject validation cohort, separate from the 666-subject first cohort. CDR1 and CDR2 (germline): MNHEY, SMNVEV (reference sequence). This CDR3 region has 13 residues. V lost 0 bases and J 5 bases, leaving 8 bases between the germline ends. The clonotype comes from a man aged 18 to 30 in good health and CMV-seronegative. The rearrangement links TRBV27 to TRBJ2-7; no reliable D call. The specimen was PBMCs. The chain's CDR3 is CASSLSPGNEQYF. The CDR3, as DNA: TGTGCCAGCAGTTTATCCCCAGGCAACGAGCAGTACTTC.